The table lists the clone carrying this T cell receptor (beta chain) with a count of one. What it binds is unknown. CDR1 is LNHDA and CDR2 is SQIVND in the germline V gene (reference sequence). This CDR3 contains 14 residues. Trimming left V 7 bases short and J 5 bases short, with 15 bases between. These data originate in a study of cytomegalovirus exposure and HLA in healthy donors. Study details: Assignment to the Caucasian-associated ancestry cluster applied to approximately 79% of the approximately 400 genotyped donors.

Whole-study results and caveats: In a later analysis, several top co-occurrence clusters appeared linked to parvovirus B19, influenza, CMV and Epstein-Barr virus. Analysis was carried out at a later point, and it linked a missense DCLRE1C variant to TCR beta V- and J-gene trimming.

Both 60 Vbeta primers and 13 Jbeta primers went into the PCR. Sequenced by immunoSEQ multiplex PCR; TCRdb stores in-frame clones only, minus some. This sample has about 110,000 clones, with around three quarters found just once. The sample consisted of PBMCs. The TCR sequence derives from a woman in her twenties or thirties in good health and CMV-seronegative. The chain couples TRBV19 to TRBJ1-5; a weak D match, TRBD1 (5 bases). The CDR3 nucleotides are TGTGCCAGTACCTCCCGGGGGGGGGATCAGCCCCAGCATTTT. As protein: CASTSRGGDQPQHF.